These T cell receptor beta chains were read from a single sample in a study of blood T cell repertoires in COVID-19. Assay used: immunoSEQ multiplex PCR; TCRdb lists only in-frame clones, some missing. The sample consists of 350,000 to 400,000 clones, about 87% of them appearing once. Sequenced material: PBMCs or T cells enriched from blood (not recorded which). The receptors originated from a man aged 40-55 years in a cohort exposed to, infected with or recovered from COVID-19 (not recorded which). Each CDR3 is given with its conserved first and last residue. The D gene is left open where the match is weak. Some rows have no size entry. The others give once, few or many, or a class for an expanded clone.

D	size	V	J	DNA	CDR3
NA	few	TRBV7-9	TRBJ1-4	TGTGCCAGCAGTTACTCCCGCGGTGAAAAACTGTTTTTT	CASSYSRGEKLFF
TRBD1	few	TRBV9	TRBJ1-2	TGTGCCAGCAGCGAAGGCAGGGGGCAGGGCTACACCTTC	CASSEGRGQGYTF
NA	NA	TRBV3-1/TRBV3-2	TRBJ1-2	TGTGCCAGCAGCCCAACAGTGGACTATGGCTACACCTTC	CASSPTVDYGYTF
TRBD1	NA	TRBV5-1	TRBJ1-3	TGCGCCAGCAGACAAGGAACAGGGGGCAGTGGAAACACCATATATTTT	CASRQGTGGSGNTIYF
TRBD1	NA	TRBV6-5	TRBJ1-4	TGTGCCACCAGAACAGGGGTAGGGGAAAAACTGTTTTTT	CATRTGVGEKLFF
NA	NA	TRBV4-1	TRBJ1-6	TGCGCCAGCAGCGGGCCTAGGGGTTCACCCCTCCACTTT	CASSGPRGSPLHF
TRBD1	NA	TRBV6-5	TRBJ2-7	TGTGCCAGCAGTAACCGACAGGGAAGCTACGAGCAGTACTTC	CASSNRQGSYEQYF
TRBD2	once	TRBV4-2	TRBJ2-4	TGTGCCAGCAGCCCGGAACGGGACTACATTTCAAACATTCAGTACTTC	CASSPERDYISNIQYF
NA	NA	TRBV7-9	TRBJ1-1	TGTGCCAGCAGCTTAGATGCAGTGGGGCAGAGTGAAGCTTTCTTT	CASSLDAVGQSEAFF
TRBD1	NA	TRBV27	TRBJ2-1	TGTGCCAGCGGGGACAGTCTCAATGAGCAGTTCTTC	CASGDSLNEQFF
TRBD1	NA	TRBV11-2	TRBJ1-1	TGTGCCAGCACCCGAAGGGGGCCCGAAGCTTTCTTT	CASTRRGPEAFF
NA	NA	TRBV19	TRBJ2-1	TGTGCCAGTAGTACCGACAGGGGAGGGCTGGGGTACAATGAGCAGTTCTTC	CASSTDRGGLGYNEQFF
TRBD1	NA	TRBV15	TRBJ1-6	TGTGCCACCAGCAGAGATCATAGGGCAACAGGGGTGCGGGATTCACCCCTCCACTTT	CATSRDHRATGVRDSPLHF
NA	NA	TRBV5-1	TRBJ2-1	TGCGCCAGCAGCTCAGGCGGGAATGAGCAGTTCTTC	CASSSGGNEQFF
TRBD1	few	TRBV2	TRBJ1-2	TGTGCCAGCAGTACGGGACAGGGTAGCGGCTACACCTTC	CASSTGQGSGYTF
TRBD1	NA	TRBV4-1	TRBJ2-3	TGCGCCAGCAGCTTCGGGACAGGAGACACAGATACGCAGTATTTT	CASSFGTGDTDTQYF
TRBD1	NA	TRBV29-1	TRBJ2-7	TGCAGCGTTGTCCCCCCAGGGGGCTACGAGCAGTACTTC	CSVVPPGGYEQYF
TRBD1	NA	TRBV5-5	TRBJ1-5	TGTGCCAGCAGCTTGGAGGGGGCGGGGAGTCAGCCCCAGCATTTT	CASSLEGAGSQPQHF
NA	NA	TRBV5-1	TRBJ2-2	TGCGCCAGCAGCTTGATAGGGGGGGATGAGCTGTTTTTT	CASSLIGGDELFF
NA	NA	TRBV9	TRBJ1-2	TGTGCCAGCAGCGTAGGGCGGATAAACTATGGCTACACCTTC	CASSVGRINYGYTF
NA	NA	TRBV5-4	TRBJ2-3	TGTGCCAGCAGCTTGGACAGGGTTACAGATACGCAGTATTTT	CASSLDRVTDTQYF
NA	NA	TRBV5-1	TRBJ1-6	TGCGCCAGCAGCCCCGGGACTCCGATGGGTAATTCACCCCTCCACTTT	CASSPGTPMGNSPLHF
NA	NA	TRBV28	TRBJ1-2	TGTGCCAGCAGCTCCCCCGGGACATATGGCTACACCTTC	CASSSPGTYGYTF
NA	NA	TRBV7-9	TRBJ1-6	TGTGCCAGCAGCTTAGGGGACACCTTTTCACCCCTCCACTTT	CASSLGDTFSPLHF
TRBD2	NA	TRBV14	TRBJ2-1	TGTGCCAGCAGCCAACCCGGGACTACCCTCGCCGAGCAGTTCTTC	CASSQPGTTLAEQFF
NA	NA	TRBV7-6	TRBJ2-1	TGTGCCAGCAGCTTGTCGGAGTACAATGAGCAGTTCTTC	CASSLSEYNEQFF
TRBD1	NA	TRBV28	TRBJ1-6	TGTGCCAGCAGTATCGATGGGGGGACAGGGGGAGGTAATTCACCCCTCCACTTT	CASSIDGGTGGGNSPLHF
NA	NA	TRBV9	TRBJ1-3	TGTGCCAGCAGCGCCCCACCGGGACACCGAAACACCATATATTTT	CASSAPPGHRNTIYF
NA	NA	TRBV10-3	TRBJ1-1	TGTGCCATCAGTTTCGACAGAAACACTGAAGCTTTCTTT	CAISFDRNTEAFF
NA	NA	TRBV5-1	TRBJ2-2	TGCGCCAGCAGCAAGCTAACGAACACCGGGGAGCTGTTTTTT	CASSKLTNTGELFF
TRBD2	NA	TRBV11-3	TRBJ2-1	TGTGCCAGCAGCCCAACTAGCGGATCGTACAATGAGCAGTTCTTC	CASSPTSGSYNEQFF
TRBD1	NA	TRBV5-4	TRBJ2-5	TGTGCCAGCAGCTCACAGGGGGCTGCGGAGACCCAGTACTTC	CASSSQGAAETQYF
TRBD1	NA	TRBV28	TRBJ1-4	TGTGCCAGCAGCCATACAGGGGGTGGTGAAAAACTGTTTTTT	CASSHTGGGEKLFF
NA	NA	TRBV2	TRBJ1-5	TGTGCCAGCAGTACAGATAGCAATCAGCCCCAGCATTTT	CASSTDSNQPQHF
TRBD2	NA	TRBV3-1/TRBV3-2	TRBJ2-1	TGTGCCAGCAGCTTGAGGGCGGGGGAACAGTTCTTC	CASSLRAGEQFF
NA	NA	TRBV6-5	TRBJ1-1	TGTGCCAGTAAAGGGGGATTCACTGAAGCTTTCTTT	CASKGGFTEAFF
TRBD1	NA	TRBV5-1	TRBJ1-3	TGCGCCAGCAGCGTAGGGACAGCCTCTGGAAACACCATATATTTT	CASSVGTASGNTIYF
NA	NA	TRBV19	TRBJ2-3	TGTGCCACACTCCTTAGCGGTAGCACAGATACGCAGTATTTT	CATLLSGSTDTQYF
NA	NA	TRBV19	TRBJ1-6	TGTGCCAGTAGTGCAACAGGGACCAATTCACCCCTCCACTTT	CASSATGTNSPLHF
TRBD2	NA	TRBV2	TRBJ2-1	TGTGCCAGCAACTTCCGGGAGGGCCCGGGTGAGCAGTTCTTC	CASNFREGPGEQFF
TRBD2	NA	TRBV3-1/TRBV3-2	TRBJ2-3	TGTGCCAGCAGCCGGCGGGCGGGAGTCACAGATACGCAGTATTTT	CASSRRAGVTDTQYF
TRBD1	NA	TRBV4-1	TRBJ2-7	TGCGCCAGCAGCCCCCACCGAGGACAGGGGACACACGAGCAGTACTTC	CASSPHRGQGTHEQYF
TRBD2	NA	TRBV5-1	TRBJ2-3	TGCGCCAGCAGCTTAGTAGCGGGGGCGAGCACAGATACGCAGTATTTT	CASSLVAGASTDTQYF
TRBD1	NA	TRBV6-5	TRBJ1-4	TGTGCCAGCATGCCGGGACAGGAAGAAAAACTGTTTTTT	CASMPGQEEKLFF
TRBD1	NA	TRBV7-2	TRBJ2-3	TGTGCCAGCAGCTTTCAATCCGGCAGGGGGCGCGGAGATACGCAGTATTTT	CASSFQSGRGRGDTQYF
TRBD1	many	TRBV7-6	TRBJ2-1	TGTGCCAGCAGCTTAAGAGGACAGGGGGCAATTAGCTCCTACAATGAGCAGTTCTTC	CASSLRGQGAISSYNEQFF